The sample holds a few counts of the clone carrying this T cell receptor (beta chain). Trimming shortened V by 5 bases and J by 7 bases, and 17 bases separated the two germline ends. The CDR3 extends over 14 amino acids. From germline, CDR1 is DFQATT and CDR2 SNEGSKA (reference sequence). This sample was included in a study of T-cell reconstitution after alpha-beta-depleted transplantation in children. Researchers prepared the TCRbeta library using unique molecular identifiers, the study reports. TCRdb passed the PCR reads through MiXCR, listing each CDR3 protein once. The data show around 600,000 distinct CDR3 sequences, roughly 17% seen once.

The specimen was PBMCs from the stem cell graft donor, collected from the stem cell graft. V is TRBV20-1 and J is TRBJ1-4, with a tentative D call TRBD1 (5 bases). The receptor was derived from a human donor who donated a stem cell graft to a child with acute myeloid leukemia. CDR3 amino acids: CSAHQGSNSEKLFF. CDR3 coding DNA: TGCAGTGCTCATCAGGGATCCAATAGTGAAAAACTGTTTTTT.